This T cell receptor (beta chain) is from a study of response to subunit inactivated influenza vaccine. This clonotype has just a few counts. CDR1 and CDR2 from the germline V gene are DFQATT and SNEGSKA (reference sequence). The CDR3 covers 14 residues. V trimming: 5 bases; J trimming: 11 bases; junction bases outside the gene matches: 14. TCRdb re-called the RT-PCR reads through MiXCR, storing one row per CDR3 protein. The sample consists of 560,000 or so distinct CDR3 sequences, about 7.6% of them appearing once. Sequencing used PBMCs from blood, obtained about 23 months after vaccination. The clonotype originates from a man between 50 and 70 years old who received an inactivated influenza vaccine. The chain joins TRBV20-1 to TRBJ1-5, with 8 bases aligning to TRBD1. This CDR3 is CSAGGDRLFSAQHF. The CDR3 DNA reads as TGCAGTGCTGGGGGGGACAGGCTCTTCTCAGCCCAGCATTTT.